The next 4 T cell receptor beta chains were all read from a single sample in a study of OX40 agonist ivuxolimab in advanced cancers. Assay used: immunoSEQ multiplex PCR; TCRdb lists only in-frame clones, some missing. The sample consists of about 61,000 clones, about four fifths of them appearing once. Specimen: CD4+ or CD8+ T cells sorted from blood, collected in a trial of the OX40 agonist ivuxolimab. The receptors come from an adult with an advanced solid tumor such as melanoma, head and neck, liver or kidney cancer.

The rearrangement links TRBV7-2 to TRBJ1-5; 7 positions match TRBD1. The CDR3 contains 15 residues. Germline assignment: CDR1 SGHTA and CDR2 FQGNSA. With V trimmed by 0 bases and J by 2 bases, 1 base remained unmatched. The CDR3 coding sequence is TGTGCCAGCAGCTTAGCCACAGGGGGCAATCAGCCCCAGCATTTT. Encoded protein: CASSLATGGNQPQHF.

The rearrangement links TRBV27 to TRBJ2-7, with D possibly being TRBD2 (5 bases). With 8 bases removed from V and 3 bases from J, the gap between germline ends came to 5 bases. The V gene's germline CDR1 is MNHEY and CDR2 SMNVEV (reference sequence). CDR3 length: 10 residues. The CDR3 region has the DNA TGTGCCAGCGGACTCTACGAGCAGTACTTC. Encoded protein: CASGLYEQYF.

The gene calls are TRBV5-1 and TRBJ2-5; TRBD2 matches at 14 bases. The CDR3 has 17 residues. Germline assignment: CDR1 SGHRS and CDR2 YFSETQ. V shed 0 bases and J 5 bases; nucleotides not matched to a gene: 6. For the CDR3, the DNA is TGCGCCAGCAGCTTGGAGAGACTAGCGGGAGGGCAGGAGACCCAGTACTTC. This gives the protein CASSLERLAGGQETQYF.

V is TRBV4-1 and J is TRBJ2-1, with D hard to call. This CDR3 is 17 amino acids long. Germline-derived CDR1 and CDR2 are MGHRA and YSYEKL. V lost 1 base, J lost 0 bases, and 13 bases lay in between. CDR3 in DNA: TGCGCCAGCAGCCAAGGCTTTACAAGTAGCTCCTACAATGAGCAGTTCTTC. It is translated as CASSQGFTSSSYNEQFF.